The rows below give T cell receptor beta chains drawn from one sample of a study of T cells in Graves' hyperthyroidism and ophthalmopathy. TCRdb recomputed calls from the multiplex PCR reads with MiXCR, one row per CDR3 protein. The sample records about 640,000 distinct CDR3 sequences, 20% to 25% being singletons. The sequenced sample consisted of blood. These receptors originate from a man under 40 with Graves' ophthalmopathy. Each CDR3 is given with its conserved first and last residue. The order of the fields is CDR3 length, J gene, V gene, CDR3 protein.

>11|TRBJ2-7|TRBV20-1
CSARAMYEQYF
>18|TRBJ1-5|TRBV6-5
CASSYPPADRGRNQPQHF
>14|TRBJ2-3|TRBV18
CASSPGSVTDTQYF
>15|TRBJ2-5|TRBV5-1
CASSLEGLNQETQYF
>12|TRBJ2-7|TRBV11-3
CAPLGAPYEQYF
>15|TRBJ2-7|TRBV28
CASSPDRAGTYEQYF
>15|TRBJ2-3|TRBV28
CASSILAGGPDTQYF
>20|TRBJ2-3|TRBV27
CASSSSTVAGGPSGTDTQYF
>13|TRBJ2-7|TRBV4-1
CASSFGITGEQYF
>15|TRBJ2-3|TRBV6-1
CASSEMGVSTDTQYF
>13|TRBJ2-3|TRBV7-2
CASSLAITNAQYF
>15|TRBJ1-1|TRBV29-1
CSVGIGGTALTEAFF
>16|TRBJ2-7|TRBV28
CASSIRTGPLGYEQYF
>16|TRBJ1-4|TRBV5-1
CASSLGGQGNREKLFF
>12|TRBJ2-1|TRBV30
CAWGPGVSEQFF
>16|TRBJ1-1|TRBV28
CASSLFGGMWDTEAFF
>12|TRBJ2-2|TRBV5-1
CASSGEAGELFF
>15|TRBJ1-6|TRBV7-9
CASSFPQGANSPLHF
>14|TRBJ1-5|TRBV3-1
CASSQGAFNQPQHF
>15|TRBJ2-2|TRBV4-1
CASSHYRGNTGELFF
>15|TRBJ2-5|TRBV24-1
CAASDVDEGSETQYF
>12|TRBJ1-6|TRBV28
CASSLRASALNF
>14|TRBJ2-3|TRBV16
CAGSQSRSGGTQYF
>16|TRBJ2-1|TRBV5-1
CASSLALGGRDNEQFF
>17|TRBJ2-1|TRBV28
CASSFPNLAGGYNEQFF
>13|TRBJ1-4|TRBV5-6
CASSLAGNEKLFF
>14|TRBJ2-2|TRBV25-1
CASSSDRVAGELFF
>14|TRBJ1-1|TRBV6-5
CASSYSGDGVEAFF
>13|TRBJ2-7|TRBV20-1
CSARDPLSYEQYF
>13|TRBJ1-1|TRBV25-1
CASSPGGYTEAFF
>17|TRBJ2-7|TRBV6-2/TRBV6-3
CASSYSRLAGNVYEQYF
>14|TRBJ2-5|TRBV11-1
CASMSLPPGETQYF
>15|TRBJ2-1|TRBV2
CASSGLAGGVNEQFF
>12|TRBJ1-2|TRBV29-1
CSVTRGLAGYTF
>14|TRBJ2-7|TRBV10-1
CASSEIHSTYEQYF
>14|TRBJ2-3|TRBV12-3/TRBV12-4
CASSSPPGTDTQYF
>16|TRBJ2-3|TRBV10-3
CAIRPGTGRRPDTQYF
>13|TRBJ2-7|TRBV4-2
CASSQSSFYEQYF
>10|TRBJ2-3|TRBV7-9
CASGRDTQYF
>12|TRBJ2-5|TRBV7-9
CASSLGQASQYF
>16|TRBJ2-3|TRBV7-3
CASSPRDGITTDTQYF
>15|TRBJ2-7|TRBV14
CASSSLQGGWNEQYF